Sequencing of this TCR beta chain was carried out in a study of blood T cell repertoires in COVID-19. Study-level background: Material from acute and convalescent COVID-19 was sourced from the United States, Italy and Spain. PBMCs, B-cell-depleted T cells, or T cells provided the cDNA or gDNA that made up the material.

Trimming removed 2 bases from V and 5 bases from J, with 15 bases in between. This CDR3 has 14 amino acids. Germline V gene sequence: CDR1 GTSNPN, CDR2 SVGIG (reference sequence). This clone was recorded a few times. Original data processing: Researchers report that nucleated cell counts were estimated from reference gene primer amplification. Clones were read by immunoSEQ multiplex PCR, and TCRdb kept only the in-frame ones, dropping some. That table gives V, J and clone size, and the DNA gave D and trimming. Here the sample spans approximately 110,000 clones, less than 85% being singletons. The source is a human donor with acute or convalescent COVID-19. The donor label of this sample is uncertain. The sample taken for sequencing was peripheral blood. V gene TRBV30 combines with J gene TRBJ2-5, with D tentatively TRBD2 (5 bases). In nucleotides, the CDR3 is TGTGCCTGGAGTACCGGGGAACTGTTGGAGACCCAGTACTTC. Its protein product is CAWSTGELLETQYF.